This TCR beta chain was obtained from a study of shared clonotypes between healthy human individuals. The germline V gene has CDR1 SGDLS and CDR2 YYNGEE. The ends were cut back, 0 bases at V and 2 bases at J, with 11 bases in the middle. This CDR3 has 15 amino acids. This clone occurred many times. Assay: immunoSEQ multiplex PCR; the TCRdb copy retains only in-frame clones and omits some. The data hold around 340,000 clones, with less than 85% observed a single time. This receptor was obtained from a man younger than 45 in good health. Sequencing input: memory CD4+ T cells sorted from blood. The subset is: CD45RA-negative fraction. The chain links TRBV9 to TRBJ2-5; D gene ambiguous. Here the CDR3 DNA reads TGTGCCAGCAGCGTAGACCAGACCCGACAAGAGACCCAGTACTTC. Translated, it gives CASSVDQTRQETQYF.